The next 10 T cell receptor beta chains were all read from a single sample in a study of blood T cell repertoires in COVID-19. Measured with immunoSEQ multiplex PCR; TCRdb has only the in-frame clones, and not every one. The table lists more than 15,000 clones, less than 95% of them singletons. The sequenced material came from peripheral blood. The receptor source for this set is a human donor in a cohort sampled during active COVID-19.

The chain couples TRBV3-1 (or the pseudogene TRBV3-2) to TRBJ2-7, with 12 bases lining up with TRBD1. Unmatched junction bases numbered 8, after V lost 3 bases and J lost 5 bases. The CDR3 extends over 16 amino acids. In germline, CDR1 is LGHDT, CDR2 YNNKEL (reference sequence). Here the CDR3 reads CASSQGDRGRLDEQYF. The CDR3 region has the DNA TGTGCCAGCAGCCAGGGGGACAGGGGGCGGCTGGACGAGCAGTACTTC.

The chain is built from TRBV5-1 and TRBJ2-5; TRBD2 matches at 11 bases. CDR1 and CDR2 from the germline V gene are SGHRS and YFSETQ. This CDR3 region has 16 residues. Trimming cost V 4 bases and J 5 bases; bases outside gene matches: 10. The CDR3 protein is CASSLTTSGTWETQYF. CDR3 sequence (DNA): TGCGCCAGCAGCCTAACGACTAGCGGGACATGGGAGACCCAGTACTTC.

The rearrangement joins TRBV7-9 to TRBJ2-1, with 7 bases that match TRBD2. The trim removed 1 base at V and 3 bases at J, leaving 3 bases unmatched. The germline CDR1 and CDR2 sequences are SEHNR and FQNEAQ (reference sequence). The CDR3 is 15 residues long. The chain's CDR3 is CASSLVGGGYNEQFF. The CDR3 DNA reads as TGTGCCAGCAGCTTAGTTGGCGGGGGCTACAATGAGCAGTTCTTC. Together with reference TRBV7-9 and TRBJ2-1, the CDR3 gives the full variable domain: DTGVSQNPRHKITKRGQNVTFRCDPISEHNRLYWYRQTLGQGPEFLTYFQNEAQLEKSRLLSDRFSAERPKGSFSTLEIQRTEQGDSAMYLCASSLVGGGYNEQFFGPGTRLTVL.

The rearrangement uses TRBV25-1 and TRBJ1-2; weak D call: TRBD1 (6 bases). Deletions cut 5 bases from V and 9 bases from J, with 25 bases between. Germline-derived CDR1 and CDR2 are MGHDK and SYGVNS. The CDR3 covers 16 residues. The CDR3 nucleotides read TGTGCCAGCAGTAAACTAGGGGGGGAGGGCCACCTCCGCTACACCTTC. This translates into CASSKLGGEGHLRYTF.

This chain uses TRBV7-2 with TRBJ1-2; D is possibly TRBD1 (5 bases). Trimming cost V 5 bases and J 8 bases, with 18 bases left between them. The CDR3 length is 14 residues. Per germline, CDR1 SGHTA and CDR2 FQGNSA. CDR3 DNA sequence: TGTGCCAGCAGCAGAAACGGGGGGGAGGCCGGCTACACCTTC. Residues: CASSRNGGEAGYTF.

This chain links TRBV7-8 with TRBJ2-3, with D possibly being TRBD1 (6 bases). Per germline, CDR1 SGHVS and CDR2 FQNEAQ. V was pared by 1 base and J by 2 bases, with 10 bases between. The CDR3 spans 15 residues. CDR3 bases: TGTGCCAGCAGCTTAGGGCAGGGGATCACAGATACGCAGTATTTT. It is translated as CASSLGQGITDTQYF.

J is TRBJ2-5 and V is TRBV12-3 or TRBV12-4; D unclear. The CDR3 is 13 amino acids. Trimming pared 2 bases from V and 7 bases from J, leaving 11 bases between. CDR3 sequence reads: CASSLPSPGTQYF. The CDR3 DNA reads TGTGCCAGCAGTTTACCGTCACCCGGGACCCAGTACTTC.

The CDR3: CASSPELGNSPLHF. The CDR3 DNA is TGTGCCAGCTCACCAGAACTAGGGAATTCACCCCTCCACTTT. The chain has TRBV18 and TRBJ1-6; D unresolved. The germline CDR1 and CDR2 sequences are KGHSH and LQKENI. The CDR3 loop spans 14 amino acids. The ends were cut back, 2 bases at V and 7 bases at J, with 9 bases in the middle.

CDR3 in DNA: TGCGCCAGCAGCCAAGACGGGGCGGGGGGGGGCCAAGAGACCCAGTACTTC. Its protein is CASSQDGAGGGQETQYF. The chain uses TRBV4-1 and TRBJ2-5; 9 nucleotides align to TRBD2. Germline loops: CDR1 MGHRA, CDR2 YSYEKL. With V trimmed by 0 bases and J by 1 base, 6 bases remained unmatched. This CDR3 is 17 amino acids long.

V usage is TRBV10-2 and J usage is TRBJ2-1; 9 bases are a match to TRBD2. Trimming at V came to 5 bases and at J to 6 bases, leaving 5 bases not matched to a gene. This CDR3 has 14 residues. CDR1 and CDR2 (germline): WSHSY, SAAADI. CDR3 DNA sequence: TGCGCCAGCAGTCAGCGGGAGGACCTCAATGAGCAGTTCTTC. As protein: CASSQREDLNEQFF.